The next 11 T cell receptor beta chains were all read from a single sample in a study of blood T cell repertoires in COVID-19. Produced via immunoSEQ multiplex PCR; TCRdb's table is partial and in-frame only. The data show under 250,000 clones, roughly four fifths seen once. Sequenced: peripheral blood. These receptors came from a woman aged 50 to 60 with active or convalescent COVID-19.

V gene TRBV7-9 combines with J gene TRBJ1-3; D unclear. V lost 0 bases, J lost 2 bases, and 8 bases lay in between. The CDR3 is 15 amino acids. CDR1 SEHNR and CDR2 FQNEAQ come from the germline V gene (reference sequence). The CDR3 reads CASSLASPAGNTIYF. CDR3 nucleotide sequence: TGTGCCAGCAGCTTAGCCTCTCCTGCTGGAAACACCATATATTTT.

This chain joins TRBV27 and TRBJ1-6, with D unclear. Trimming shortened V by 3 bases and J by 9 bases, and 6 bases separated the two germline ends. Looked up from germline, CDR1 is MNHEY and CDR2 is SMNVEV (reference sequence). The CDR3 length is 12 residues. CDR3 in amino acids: CASSFPRSPLHF. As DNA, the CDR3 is TGTGCCAGCAGTTTTCCCCGTTCACCCCTCCACTTT.

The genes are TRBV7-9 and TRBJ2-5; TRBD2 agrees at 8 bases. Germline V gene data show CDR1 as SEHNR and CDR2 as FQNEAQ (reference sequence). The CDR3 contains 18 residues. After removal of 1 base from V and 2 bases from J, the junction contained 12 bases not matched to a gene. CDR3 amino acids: CASSLVRTLLAGQETQYF. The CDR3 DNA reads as TGTGCCAGCAGCTTAGTCCGGACTCTTCTAGCGGGTCAAGAGACCCAGTACTTC.

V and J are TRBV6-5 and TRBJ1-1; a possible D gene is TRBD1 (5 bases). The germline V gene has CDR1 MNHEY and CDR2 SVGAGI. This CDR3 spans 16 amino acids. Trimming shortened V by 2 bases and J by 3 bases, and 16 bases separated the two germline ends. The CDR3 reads CASSYHMNGGDTEAFF. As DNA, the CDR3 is TGTGCCAGCAGTTACCATATGAACGGGGGGGACACTGAAGCTTTCTTT.

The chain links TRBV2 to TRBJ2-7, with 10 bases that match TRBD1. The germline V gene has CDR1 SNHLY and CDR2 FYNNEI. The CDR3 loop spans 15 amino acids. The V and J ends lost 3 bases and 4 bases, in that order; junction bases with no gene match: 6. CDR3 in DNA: TGTGCCAGCAGTGAGGGGACAGGGGTCCCATACGAGCAGTACGTC. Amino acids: CASSEGTGVPYEQYV.

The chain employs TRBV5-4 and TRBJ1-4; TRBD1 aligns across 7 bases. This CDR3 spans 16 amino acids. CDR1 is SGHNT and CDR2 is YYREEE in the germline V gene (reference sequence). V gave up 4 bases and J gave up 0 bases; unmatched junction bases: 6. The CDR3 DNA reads TGTGCCAGCAGCCTTGGACAGGTCGCAACTAATGAAAAACTGTTTTTT. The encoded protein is CASSLGQVATNEKLFF.

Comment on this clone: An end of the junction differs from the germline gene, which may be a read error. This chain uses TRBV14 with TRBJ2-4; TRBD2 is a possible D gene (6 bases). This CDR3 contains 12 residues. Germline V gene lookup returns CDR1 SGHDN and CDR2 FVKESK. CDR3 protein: CASSQASGGTYF. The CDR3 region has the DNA TGTGCCAGCAGCCAAGCAAGTGGGGGGACTTATTTC.

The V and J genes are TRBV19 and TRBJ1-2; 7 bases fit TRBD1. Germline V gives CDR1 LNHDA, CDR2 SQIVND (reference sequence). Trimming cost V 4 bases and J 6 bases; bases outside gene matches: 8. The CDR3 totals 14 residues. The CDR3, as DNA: TGTGCCAGTAGTAAGGGACCAGGGGGTAATGGCTACACCTTC. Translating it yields CASSKGPGGNGYTF.

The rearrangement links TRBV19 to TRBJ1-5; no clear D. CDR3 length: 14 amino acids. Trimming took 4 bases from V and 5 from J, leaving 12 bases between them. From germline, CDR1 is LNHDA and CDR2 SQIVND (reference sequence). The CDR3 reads CASSSSQVDQPQHF. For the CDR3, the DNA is TGTGCCAGTAGTAGTAGTCAGGTTGATCAGCCCCAGCATTTT. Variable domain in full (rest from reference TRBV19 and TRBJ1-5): DGGITQSPKYLFRKEGQNVTLSCEQNLNHDAMYWYRQDPGQGLRLIYYSQIVNDFQKGDIAEGYSVSREKKESFPLTVTSAQKNPTAFYLCASSSSQVDQPQHFGDGTRLSIL.

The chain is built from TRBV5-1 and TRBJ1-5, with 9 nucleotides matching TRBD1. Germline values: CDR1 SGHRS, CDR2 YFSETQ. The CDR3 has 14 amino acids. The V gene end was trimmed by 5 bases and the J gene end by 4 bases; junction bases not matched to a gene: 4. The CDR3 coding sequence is TGCGCCAGCAGACCGGGACAGGGTAATCAGCCCCAGCATTTT. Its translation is CASRPGQGNQPQHF. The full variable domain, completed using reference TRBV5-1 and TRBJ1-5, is KAGVTQTPRYLIKTRGQQVTLSCSPISGHRSVSWYQQTPGQGLQFLFEYFSETQRNKGNFPGRFSGRQFSNSRSEMNVSTLELGDSALYLCASRPGQGNQPQHFGDGTRLSIL.

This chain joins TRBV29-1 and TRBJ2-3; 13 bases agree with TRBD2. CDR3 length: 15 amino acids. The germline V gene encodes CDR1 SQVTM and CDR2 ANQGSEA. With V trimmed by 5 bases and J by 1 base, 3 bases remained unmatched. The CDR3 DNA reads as TGCAGCGTTCGACTAGCGGGGGGACGCACAGATACGCAGTATTTT. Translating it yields CSVRLAGGRTDTQYF.